This T cell receptor beta chain was found in a study of blood T cell repertoires in COVID-19. Across the study: Whether acute or convalescent, the COVID-19 samples came from the United States, Italy and Spain. In each case, the material was cDNA or gDNA derived from T cells, B-cell-depleted T cells, or PBMCs.

Per the original data handling: Amplifying reference gene primers gave estimates of nucleated cell counts. TCRdb's copy holds only in-frame clones and misses some; the assay was immunoSEQ multiplex PCR. That table gives V, J and clone size, and the DNA gave D and trimming. The sample has hundreds of thousands of clones, 70% to 90% seen once. The source material was peripheral blood. This sequence originates from a woman in her 50s with COVID-19, enrolled during active disease.

CDR3 bases: TGTGCCAGCAGCGTAGCACTAGCGGGACCCGGGGAGCTGTTTTTT. It is translated as CASSVALAGPGELFF. This rearrangement joins TRBV9 to TRBJ2-2; 10 nucleotides agree with TRBD2. Trimming cost V 0 bases and J 6 bases; bases outside gene matches: 2. CDR1 SGDLS and CDR2 YYNGEE come from the germline V gene. The length of the CDR3 is 15 residues.